These T cell receptor beta chains were read from a single sample in a study of T cell repertoires in cytomegalovirus infection. Antigens of these TCRs are unknown. In TCRdb, the reads were re-called with MiXCR into one record per CDR3 protein. The data show about 900,000 distinct CDR3 sequences, around 30% seen once. The starting material was cultured CD8+ T cells from PBMCs, obtained from culture after CMV antigen stimulation. The receptor set was obtained from a human donor in good health (CMV status not recorded). Some clones in this sample may be carry-over from other donors' samples. The CDR3 runs from the conserved cysteine through the conserved F or W. Each record gives: J gene, V gene, CDR3 protein.

J gene: TRBJ1-1
V gene: TRBV2
CDR3 protein: CASRESGGGTEAFF

J gene: TRBJ2-3
V gene: TRBV7-2
CDR3 protein: CASTSAGALGYTQYF

J gene: TRBJ2-7
V gene: TRBV6-2/TRBV6-3
CDR3 protein: CASSYGSPGYEQYF

J gene: TRBJ2-2
V gene: TRBV4-3
CDR3 protein: CASSQSRRAHTGELFF

J gene: TRBJ2-1
V gene: TRBV5-1
CDR3 protein: CASSPEGGEQFF

J gene: TRBJ2-1
V gene: TRBV7-9
CDR3 protein: CASSFQIRGAGNEQFF

J gene: TRBJ1-5
V gene: TRBV27
CDR3 protein: CASSLSGFYSNQPQHF

J gene: TRBJ1-2
V gene: TRBV6-5
CDR3 protein: CASSYSGGDGYTF

J gene: TRBJ2-7
V gene: TRBV13
CDR3 protein: CASSTGTSGGPYEQYF

J gene: TRBJ1-2
V gene: TRBV19
CDR3 protein: CATWTGEIYGYTF

J gene: TRBJ2-2
V gene: TRBV12-5
CDR3 protein: CASGGGQGATGELFF

J gene: TRBJ2-3
V gene: TRBV5-1
CDR3 protein: CASSLRPDYTDTQYF

J gene: TRBJ2-7
V gene: TRBV7-8
CDR3 protein: CASSSPGQGAREQYF

J gene: TRBJ2-6
V gene: TRBV9
CDR3 protein: CASRATGDHSGANVLTF

J gene: TRBJ2-2
V gene: TRBV7-9
CDR3 protein: CASSSRWELFF

J gene: TRBJ2-1
V gene: TRBV7-9
CDR3 protein: CASSQKWDEQFF

J gene: TRBJ1-4
V gene: TRBV6-1
CDR3 protein: CASSGGTSTNEKLFF

J gene: TRBJ2-1
V gene: TRBV7-8
CDR3 protein: CASSPMGPEQFF

J gene: TRBJ2-2
V gene: TRBV20-1
CDR3 protein: CSADLGLAWNTGELFF

J gene: TRBJ1-2
V gene: TRBV4-3
CDR3 protein: CASSVAGGGYGYTF

J gene: TRBJ2-1
V gene: TRBV27
CDR3 protein: CASSSTLAGSYNEQFF

J gene: TRBJ2-3
V gene: TRBV5-5
CDR3 protein: CASSLGTSGTGGRDTQYF

J gene: TRBJ2-1
V gene: TRBV14
CDR3 protein: CASSQEGQANLYNEQFF

J gene: TRBJ1-1
V gene: TRBV7-6
CDR3 protein: CASTTGRANTEAFF

J gene: TRBJ2-2
V gene: TRBV4-3
CDR3 protein: CASSQFPGELFF

J gene: TRBJ1-2
V gene: TRBV6-1
CDR3 protein: CASSAGISNYGYTF

J gene: TRBJ2-4
V gene: TRBV7-8
CDR3 protein: CASSLRGSQKNIQYF

J gene: TRBJ2-5
V gene: TRBV11-2
CDR3 protein: CASSRIDLRWETQYF